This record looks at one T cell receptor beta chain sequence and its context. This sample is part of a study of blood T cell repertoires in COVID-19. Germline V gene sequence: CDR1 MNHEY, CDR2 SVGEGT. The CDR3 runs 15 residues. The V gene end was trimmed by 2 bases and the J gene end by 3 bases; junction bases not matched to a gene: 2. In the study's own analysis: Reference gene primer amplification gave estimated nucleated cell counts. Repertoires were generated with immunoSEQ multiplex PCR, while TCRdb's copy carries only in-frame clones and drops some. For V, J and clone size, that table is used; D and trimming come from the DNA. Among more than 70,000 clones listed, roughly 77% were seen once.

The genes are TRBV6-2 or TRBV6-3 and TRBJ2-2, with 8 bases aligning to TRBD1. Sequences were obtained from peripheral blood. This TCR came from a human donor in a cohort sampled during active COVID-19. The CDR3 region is CASSYAGGDTGELFF. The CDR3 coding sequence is TGTGCCAGCAGTTACGCAGGGGGCGACACCGGGGAGCTGTTTTTT.